What follows are 32 T cell receptor beta chains derived from one specimen sequenced in a study of beta chain bispecific antibodies for T cell cancers. General study points: Most targeted TRBV signal came from the leukemia cell line cells, not normal T cells.

Expansion lasted 2 to 4 days, with either anti-CD3 antibody OKT3 or CD3/CD28 beads. TCRdb fed the 5' RACE reads into MiXCR, producing one record per CDR3 protein. The sample has tens of thousands of distinct CDR3 sequences, under 3% seen once. What these receptors recognize is not known. The sequencing input was healthy donor T cells cultured with leukemia cells. These receptors were taken from a human donor in good health. Some clones in this sample may be carry-over from other donors' samples.

This clonotype was detected many times. The chain is built from TRBV10-3 and TRBJ2-1, with 8 bases aligning to TRBD1. V shed 6 bases and J 8 bases; nucleotides not matched to a gene: 6. Germline assignment: CDR1 ENHRY and CDR2 SYGVKD. CDR3 length equals 13 residues. CDR3 loop: CAISWTGTDEQFF. The CDR3 region has the DNA TGTGCCATCAGCTGGACAGGGACCGATGAGCAGTTCTTC.

DNA for the CDR3: TGTGCCACCAGTGATTTGGATAGGGGCGAGCAGTTCTTC. Translating it yields CATSDLDRGEQFF. This chain links TRBV24-1 with TRBJ2-1, with a weak D call TRBD1 (5 bases). This CDR3 has 13 amino acids. The V end lost 0 bases, the J end lost 10 bases, and 9 bases lay between the germline ends. Per germline, CDR1 KGHDR and CDR2 SFDVKD.

This clonotype was seen many times. The gene calls are TRBV5-5 and TRBJ2-5; tentatively, D is TRBD1 or TRBD2 (6 bases each). Deletions cut 1 base from V and 4 bases from J, with 14 bases between. Per the germline V gene, CDR1 is SGHKS and CDR2 is YYEKEE (reference sequence). This CDR3 is 15 amino acids long. The CDR3 reads CASSLTGAQGETQYF. The CDR3 coding sequence is TGTGCCAGCAGCTTGACGGGAGCACAGGGAGAGACCCAGTACTTC. Full variable domain (rest looked up from reference TRBV5-5 and TRBJ2-5): DAGVTQSPTHLIKTRGQQVTLRCSPISGHKSVSWYQQVLGQGPQFIFQYYEKEERGRGNFPDRFSARQFPNYSSELNVNALLLGDSALYLCASSLTGAQGETQYFGPGTRLLVL.

This clonotype was detected ten times or more. The genes are TRBV10-3 and TRBJ2-5; possibly TRBD1 or TRBD2 for D (5 bases each). The CDR3 runs to 15 residues. Trimming stripped 3 bases from V and 0 bases from J, with 11 bases between. From germline, CDR1 is ENHRY and CDR2 SYGVKD. CDR3 protein: CAISDEGPYQETQYF. In DNA, the CDR3 is TGTGCCATCAGTGATGAGGGGCCGTACCAAGAGACCCAGTACTTC.

At least ten counts were recorded for this clonotype. V gene TRBV5-6 combines with J gene TRBJ1-1; D gene unclear. The CDR3 is 13 amino acids. Germline V gene sequence: CDR1 SGHDT, CDR2 YYEEEE. The V gene lost 7 bases and the J gene lost 1 base, with 11 bases spanning the gap. CDR3 nucleotide sequence: TGTGCCAGCGGGTGGTGGGAGAACACTGAAGCTTTCTTT. Translating gives CASGWWENTEAFF.

This clonotype is medium-sized by share. V is TRBV11-2 and J is TRBJ2-7; 7 bases are a match to TRBD1. V lost 5 bases and J lost 2; bases outside the gene matches: 6. There are 14 residues in the CDR3. Germline V gene data show CDR1 as SGHAT and CDR2 as FQNNGV. DNA of the CDR3: TGTGCCAGCAGCGTCGACAGGGATACCTACGAGCAGTACTTC. As protein: CASSVDRDTYEQYF.

The rearrangement uses TRBV20-1 and TRBJ1-1, with D possibly matching TRBD1 (5 bases). Germline CDR1 DFQATT, CDR2 SNEGSKA (reference sequence). The CDR3 totals 13 residues. V lost 6 bases and J 3 bases, leaving 14 bases between the germline ends. The CDR3 nucleotides are TGCAGTGCAAAGACAGTTTACGACACTGAAGCTTTCTTT. Protein sequence: CSAKTVYDTEAFF.

By share of the sample, this clonotype is medium-sized. The genes are TRBV10-2 and TRBJ2-1; possibly TRBD1 or TRBD2 for D (5 bases each). V was shortened by 6 bases and J by 5 bases, with 11 bases between the two germline ends. The CDR3 totals 13 residues. Germline V gene sequence: CDR1 WSHSY, CDR2 SAAADI. The CDR3 sequence is CASRGDGDNEQFF. The CDR3 coding sequence is TGCGCCAGCAGGGGGGATGGAGACAATGAGCAGTTCTTC.

This clonotype was recorded many times. Here the CDR3 DNA reads TGTGCCAGCAGTTTTGGGGGGAGTGAAAAACTGTTTTTT. Its translation: CASSFGGSEKLFF. The rearrangement joins TRBV27 to TRBJ1-4, with a tentative D call TRBD1 (5 bases). The CDR3 contains 13 residues. Germline loops: CDR1 MNHEY, CDR2 SMNVEV (reference sequence). The V gene lost 3 bases and the J gene lost 7 bases, with 9 bases spanning the gap.

This clonotype was detected many times. The V call is TRBV12-3 or TRBV12-4, the J call TRBJ2-7; maybe TRBD1 (5 bases). The CDR3 is 14 residues long. V lost 2 bases and J lost 3, with 11 bases in between. CDR3 residues: CASSLRGLVYEQYF. The CDR3 nucleotides are TGTGCCAGCAGTTTAAGGGGCCTCGTCTACGAGCAGTACTTC.

There are many counts of this clonotype. The chain couples TRBV19 to TRBJ2-1, with 7 nucleotides matching TRBD2. CDR3 length: 14 amino acids. With 6 bases clipped from V and 1 base from J, the junction kept 3 bases outside the gene matches. Looked up from germline, CDR1 is LNHDA and CDR2 is SQIVND (reference sequence). In nucleotides, the CDR3 is TGTGCCAGTAGCCACGGGGGGTCCTACAATGAGCAGTTCTTC. Its protein is CASSHGGSYNEQFF.

In this sample, this clonotype turned up many times. The chain has TRBV19 and TRBJ1-1; 8 bases are shared with TRBD1. Unmatched junction bases numbered 3, after V lost 2 bases and J lost 1 base. The CDR3 totals 15 residues. Germline V gene sequence: CDR1 LNHDA, CDR2 SQIVND (reference sequence). This CDR3 reads CASSIFGTGNTEAFF. CDR3 in DNA: TGTGCCAGTAGTATATTCGGGACAGGGAACACTGAAGCTTTCTTT.

This clonotype was recorded many times. The chain is built from TRBV27 and TRBJ2-3; 9 bases agree with TRBD2. Germline V gene lookup returns CDR1 MNHEY and CDR2 SMNVEV (reference sequence). Trimming took 4 bases from V and 0 from J; bases not matched to a gene: 2. CDR3 length equals 15 residues. CDR3 amino acids: CASSSGLASTDTQYF. The CDR3 bases are TGTGCCAGCAGTTCGGGACTAGCAAGCACAGATACGCAGTATTTT.

This clonotype was found many times. The chain recombines TRBV29-1 with TRBJ1-4, with a weak D call TRBD1 (6 bases). CDR1 and CDR2 from the germline V gene are SQVTM and ANQGSEA. Trimming took off 2 bases at V and 7 bases at J, with 14 bases between the two ends. The CDR3 sequence is 14 residues long. The CDR3 DNA is TGCAGCGTTGAAATGGCAGGGGTTTCTGAAAAACTGTTTTTT. This translates into CSVEMAGVSEKLFF.

V gene TRBV5-1 combines with J gene TRBJ1-4; 8 bases match TRBD1. Germline V CDR1 and CDR2: SGHRS, YFSETQ. The ends lost 2 bases at V and 2 bases at J; junction bases unmatched: 5. This CDR3 is 16 amino acids long. CDR3 region: CASSLYQGATNEKLFF. The CDR3 DNA is TGCGCCAGCAGCTTATACCAGGGGGCGACTAATGAAAAACTGTTTTTT.

This clonotype has only a few counts. V is TRBV9 and J is TRBJ2-1; 10 nucleotides match TRBD1. Germline values: CDR1 SGDLS, CDR2 YYNGEE. The CDR3 contains 17 residues. The trim removed 3 bases at V and 10 bases at J, leaving 16 bases unmatched. The CDR3 DNA sequence: TGTGCCAGCAGCGACCGCGAGGGGACAGGGGTACACACAGAGCAGTTCTTC. This translates into CASSDREGTGVHTEQFF.

This clonotype turned up a few times. The CDR3 loop reads CASSGGGGSSYNEQFF. CDR3 DNA sequence: TGTGCCAGCAGCGGTGGGGGCGGAAGCTCCTACAATGAGCAGTTCTTC. V usage is TRBV3-1 and J usage is TRBJ2-1, with D possibly TRBD1 on 6 matching bases. Trimming removed 5 bases at V and 0 bases at J, with 14 bases between. Germline values: CDR1 LGHDT, CDR2 YNNKEL (reference sequence). This CDR3 region has 16 residues.

This clonotype came up once. This may be a read error: a much more frequent sequence differs by one nucleotide. This sequence joins TRBV6-5 and TRBJ2-7; unclear D gene. The CDR3 spans 16 residues. CDR1 and CDR2 from the germline V gene are MNHEY and SVGAGI. CDR3 amino acids: CAGSYSAQVPSYEQYF. CDR3 DNA: TGTGCCGGCAGTTACTCGGCCCAGGTACCCTCCTACGAGCAGTACTTC.

The chain carries TRBV30 and TRBJ2-5; D is uncertain. There are 12 residues in the CDR3. Germline V gene sequence: CDR1 GTSNPN, CDR2 SVGIG (reference sequence). V dropped 2 bases and J dropped 5 bases, with 9 bases sitting between them. In DNA, the CDR3 is TGTGCCTGGAGTCCCGCCTTGGAGACCCAGTACTTC. Protein product: CAWSPALETQYF.

This clonotype came up many times. This chain links TRBV11-2 with TRBJ2-5; TRBD1 agrees at 7 bases. Germline CDR1 and CDR2: SGHAT and FQNNGV. V dropped 1 base and J dropped 4; count of bases not matched to a gene: 9. CDR3 length: 16 amino acids. The CDR3 DNA reads TGTGCCAGCAGCTTAGGCCGACAGGGCACCCCAGAGACCCAGTACTTC. Residues: CASSLGRQGTPETQYF. Drawing the rest from reference TRBV11-2 and TRBJ2-5, the complete variable domain is EAGVAQSPRYKIIEKRQSVAFWCNPISGHATLYWYQQILGQGPKLLIQFQNNGVVDDSQLPKDRFSAERLKGVDSTLKIQPAKLEDSAVYLCASSLGRQGTPETQYFGPGTRLLVL.

This clonotype was seen repeatedly, ten times or more. The CDR3 reads CASHSTAIDTQYF. As DNA, the CDR3 is TGTGCCAGCCACTCGACAGCGATAGATACGCAGTATTTT. The chain links TRBV6-5 to TRBJ2-3; the D gene is possibly TRBD1 (5 bases). Trimming took off 8 bases at V and 5 bases at J, with 14 bases between the two ends. CDR1 and CDR2 (germline): MNHEY, SVGAGI. The CDR3 contains 13 residues.

This clonotype was seen at least ten times. J is TRBJ1-1 and V is TRBV5-1, with D uncertain. This CDR3 is built from 15 residues. The germline V gene has CDR1 SGHRS and CDR2 YFSETQ. V lost 0 bases to trimming and J lost 7 bases, with 16 bases between them. The CDR3 here is CASSLDDPGSNEAFF. CDR3 bases: TGCGCCAGCAGCTTGGACGATCCGGGGTCAAATGAAGCTTTCTTT.

This clonotype was seen many times. The J gene is TRBJ2-7, the V gene TRBV4-1; D possibly corresponds to TRBD2 (5 bases). Germline lookup yields CDR1 MGHRA and CDR2 YSYEKL. This CDR3 contains 16 residues. Trimming shortened V by 0 bases and J by 0 bases, and 12 bases separated the two germline ends. CDR3 DNA sequence: TGCGCCAGCAGCCAAGATTCGGGGAAGAGCTCCTACGAGCAGTACTTC. Amino acids: CASSQDSGKSSYEQYF.

In this sample, this clonotype turned up many times. This chain uses TRBV25-1 with TRBJ1-1, with TRBD1 matching 9 bases. Germline CDR1 MGHDK, CDR2 SYGVNS. V trimming: 6 bases; J trimming: 3 bases; junction bases outside the gene matches: 2. The CDR3 covers 13 residues. The CDR3 DNA reads TGTGCCAGCAGGGGACAGGGAGACACTGAAGCTTTCTTT. Its translation is CASRGQGDTEAFF.

This clonotype was counted a few times. The chain has TRBV20-1 and TRBJ1-6; TRBD1 agrees at 12 bases. Germline values: CDR1 DFQATT, CDR2 SNEGSKA (reference sequence). The CDR3 spans 19 residues. V was clipped by 3 bases and J by 2 bases; unmatched bases: 11. In DNA form, the CDR3 reads TGCAGTGCTAGGAAGGGACAGGGGGCGCAGGTCCCCTATAATTCACCCCTCCACTTT. Amino acids: CSARKGQGAQVPYNSPLHF.

There are many counts of this clonotype. The chain couples TRBV10-3 to TRBJ1-1; no clear D. Germline CDR1 is ENHRY and CDR2 is SYGVKD. Trimming removed 7 bases at V and 0 bases at J, with 12 bases between. This CDR3 is built from 14 residues. Written as DNA, the CDR3 is TGTGCCATCACCCCCCCCGCGGTGAACACTGAAGCTTTCTTT. Translating gives CAITPPAVNTEAFF.

This clonotype was seen many times. V usage is TRBV11-2 and J usage is TRBJ2-7; D might be TRBD1 (6 bases). CDR1 is SGHAT, CDR2 FQNNGV, per germline. V lost 4 bases and J 5 bases, leaving 12 bases between the germline ends. This CDR3 has 13 amino acids. CDR3 region: CASSSTGIHEQYF. In DNA, the CDR3 is TGTGCCAGCAGCTCTACAGGGATCCACGAGCAGTACTTC. The full variable domain, its missing parts supplied by reference TRBV11-2 and TRBJ2-7, is EAGVAQSPRYKIIEKRQSVAFWCNPISGHATLYWYQQILGQGPKLLIQFQNNGVVDDSQLPKDRFSAERLKGVDSTLKIQPAKLEDSAVYLCASSSTGIHEQYFGPGTRLTVT.

The sample holds many counts of this clonotype. The chain links TRBV19 to TRBJ2-3; D may be TRBD1 (6 bases). Germline-derived CDR1 and CDR2 are LNHDA and SQIVND (reference sequence). CDR3 length: 14 amino acids. V was shortened by 3 bases and J by 5 bases, with 12 bases between the two germline ends. CDR3 coding DNA: TGTGCCAGTAGTATCGCGCAGGGACAAGATACGCAGTATTTT. Its protein is CASSIAQGQDTQYF.

CDR3 sequence reads: CASSTRQGGLRNTEAFF. The DNA of the CDR3 is TGTGCCAGTAGTACCCGACAGGGGGGTCTAAGGAACACTGAAGCTTTCTTT. V usage is TRBV19 and J usage is TRBJ1-1; TRBD1 aligns across 9 bases. The V segment lost 4 bases and the J segment 1 base; nucleotides outside the gene matches: 10. The germline gives CDR1 LNHDA, CDR2 SQIVND (reference sequence). The CDR3 sequence is 17 residues long. The full variable domain, completed using reference TRBV19 and TRBJ1-1, is DGGITQSPKYLFRKEGQNVTLSCEQNLNHDAMYWYRQDPGQGLRLIYYSQIVNDFQKGDIAEGYSVSREKKESFPLTVTSAQKNPTAFYLCASSTRQGGLRNTEAFFGQGTRLTVV.

This clonotype was detected ten times or more. The chain combines TRBV5-5 with TRBJ2-5; no firm D call. Germline CDR1 and CDR2: SGHKS and YYEKEE (reference sequence). Trimming pared 0 bases from V and 3 bases from J, leaving 9 bases between. The CDR3 is made up of 14 amino acids. For the CDR3, the DNA is TGTGCCAGCAGCTTGGAATGGTCCGAAGAGACCCAGTACTTC. Encoded protein: CASSLEWSEETQYF.

This clonotype has ten or more counts. This chain uses TRBV10-2 with TRBJ1-1; D is ambiguous. The CDR3 length is 11 residues. Germline CDR1 and CDR2: WSHSY and SAAADI. V lost 5 bases to trimming and J lost 11 bases, with 12 bases between them. As DNA, the CDR3 is TGCGCCAGCAGTTCCTTTAATACGGCTTTCTTT. This encodes CASSSFNTAFF.

This clonotype showed up many times. V and J are TRBV20-1 and TRBJ1-1; a weak D match, TRBD1 (6 bases). The germline gives CDR1 DFQATT, CDR2 SNEGSKA (reference sequence). Trimming pared 5 bases from V and 3 bases from J, leaving 31 bases between. This CDR3 contains 19 residues. In DNA, the CDR3 is TGCAGTGCTTCCCTTGGCAGGGGCGGAGCATTCATGATGGACACTGAAGCTTTCTTT. Its protein is CSASLGRGGAFMMDTEAFF.